This is a list of T cell receptor beta chains from one sample in a study of blood T cell repertoires in COVID-19. Here immunoSEQ multiplex PCR was the method, and the copy in TCRdb shows in-frame clones only, minus some. The sample carries about 140,000 clones, just over 85% recorded once. What was sequenced was peripheral blood. The receptors were sampled from a woman in her fifties or sixties with acute or convalescent COVID-19. The CDR3 runs from the conserved cysteine through the conserved F or W.

v_call: TRBV9
cdr3_length: 14
j_call: TRBJ1-2
cdr3_aa: CASSVAQAGWGYTF

v_call: TRBV28
cdr3_length: 15
j_call: TRBJ1-1
cdr3_aa: CASSLRTGGVTEAFF

v_call: TRBV24-1
cdr3_length: 15
j_call: TRBJ2-2
cdr3_aa: CATSDFGGNAGELFF

v_call: TRBV30
cdr3_length: 13
j_call: TRBJ1-5
cdr3_aa: CAWSGTRNQPQHF

v_call: TRBV24-1
cdr3_length: 15
j_call: TRBJ2-2
cdr3_aa: CATSDSYRGLRQLFF

v_call: TRBV6-4
cdr3_length: 11
j_call: TRBJ1-5
cdr3_aa: CASEGGAPQHF

v_call: TRBV4-3
cdr3_length: 15
j_call: TRBJ2-7
cdr3_aa: CASSQDITSGYEQYF

v_call: TRBV5-4
cdr3_length: 12
j_call: TRBJ2-7
cdr3_aa: CASTPTSGEQYF

v_call: TRBV10-1
cdr3_length: 14
j_call: TRBJ2-7
cdr3_aa: CASERDRDSYEQYF

v_call: TRBV6-5
cdr3_length: 13
j_call: TRBJ1-4
cdr3_aa: CATRGGTNEKLFF

v_call: TRBV10-3
cdr3_length: 12
j_call: TRBJ1-2
cdr3_aa: CAITQGDYGYTF

v_call: TRBV6-2/TRBV6-3
cdr3_length: 14
j_call: TRBJ2-7
cdr3_aa: CASSEGQGFYEQYF

v_call: TRBV11-3
cdr3_length: 15
j_call: TRBJ1-1
cdr3_aa: CASSSGGRQNTEAFF

v_call: TRBV27
cdr3_length: 14
j_call: TRBJ1-4
cdr3_aa: CASSQQGISEKLFF

v_call: TRBV3-1/TRBV3-2
cdr3_length: 16
j_call: TRBJ2-2
cdr3_aa: CASSQFELAVAGELFF

v_call: TRBV28
cdr3_length: 17
j_call: TRBJ2-7
cdr3_aa: CASSLREASGGFYEQYF

v_call: TRBV6-5
cdr3_length: 15
j_call: TRBJ2-2
cdr3_aa: CASSYTGTGKGELFF

v_call: TRBV28
cdr3_length: 12
j_call: TRBJ1-1
cdr3_aa: CASTRGWAEAFF

v_call: TRBV5-6
cdr3_length: 13
j_call: TRBJ1-2
cdr3_aa: CASMSRSAYGYTF

v_call: TRBV7-9
cdr3_length: 14
j_call: TRBJ2-1
cdr3_aa: CASSFAGGRNEQFF

v_call: TRBV29-1
cdr3_length: 15
j_call: TRBJ2-3
cdr3_aa: CSVGGVGDSTDTQYF

v_call: TRBV7-8
cdr3_length: 12
j_call: TRBJ1-2
cdr3_aa: CASSLQGSGYTF

v_call: TRBV30
cdr3_length: 14
j_call: TRBJ1-1
cdr3_aa: CAWNRGEPSTEAFF

v_call: TRBV5-8
cdr3_length: 13
j_call: TRBJ1-1
cdr3_aa: CASSLGRNTEAFF